The 18 T cell receptor beta chains given below trace back to one sample, sequenced in a study of blood T cell repertoires in COVID-19. Produced via immunoSEQ multiplex PCR; TCRdb's table is partial and in-frame only. The sample has about 200,000 clones; over 75% are singletons. Sequencing was performed on peripheral blood. The receptors here all came from a woman older than 75 with active or convalescent COVID-19.

V is TRBV2 and J is TRBJ1-1, with D perhaps matching TRBD1 (5 bases). This CDR3 has 17 amino acids. Germline V CDR1 and CDR2: SNHLY, FYNNEI. V lost 4 bases, J lost 3 bases, and 21 bases lay in between. The CDR3 nucleotides read TGTGCCAGCAGTGGGGACTGGGGGGATGATAGATACACTGAAGCTTTCTTT. Translated, it gives CASSGDWGDDRYTEAFF. The full variable domain, rest sourced from reference TRBV2 and TRBJ1-1, is EPEVTQTPSHQVTQMGQEVILRCVPISNHLYFYWYRQILGQKVEFLVSFYNNEISEKSEIFDDQFSVERPDGSNFTLKIRSTKLEDSAMYFCASSGDWGDDRYTEAFFGQGTRLTVV.

The chain uses TRBV11-3 and TRBJ1-1; 9 nucleotides agree with TRBD1. Germline V CDR1 and CDR2: SGHNT, YENEEA. CDR3 size: 15 residues. Unmatched junction bases numbered 6, after V lost 4 bases and J lost 3 bases. The DNA for the CDR3 is TGTGCCAGCAGCTCCGGGACAGGGTATGACACTGAAGCTTTCTTT. It specifies CASSSGTGYDTEAFF. Full variable domain (remainder filled in from reference TRBV11-3 and TRBJ1-1): EAGVVQSPRYKIIEKKQPVAFWCNPISGHNTLYWYLQNLGQGPELLIRYENEEAVDDSQLPKDRFSAERLKGVDSTLKIQPAELGDSAVYLCASSSGTGYDTEAFFGQGTRLTVV.

The CDR3 loop is CASSRTGDQPQHF. In DNA, the CDR3 is TGCGCCAGCAGCCGAACAGGGGACCAGCCCCAGCATTTT. The chain employs TRBV5-1 and TRBJ1-5, with 7 bases fitting TRBD1. CDR3 length: 13 amino acids. Per the germline V gene, CDR1 is SGHRS and CDR2 is YFSETQ. Trimming at V came to 4 bases and at J to 7 bases, leaving 5 bases not matched to a gene.

The gene calls are TRBV24-1 and TRBJ2-1; 12 bases match TRBD1. V was pared by 1 base and J by 8 bases, with 5 bases of the junction left unmatched. Looked up from germline, CDR1 is KGHDR and CDR2 is SFDVKD. This CDR3 spans 16 amino acids. CDR3 amino acids: CATSDFLGTGGDEQFF. As DNA, the CDR3 is TGTGCCACCAGTGATTTCCTCGGGACAGGGGGCGATGAGCAGTTCTTC.

The rearrangement joins TRBV7-2 to TRBJ1-6; D remains unclear. The CDR3 has 12 residues. Looked up from germline, CDR1 is SGHTA and CDR2 is FQGNSA. V was cut by 0 bases and J by 11 bases, with 5 bases left in between. CDR3 sequence (DNA): TGTGCCAGCAGCTTAGCGGCACCACCCCTCCACTTT. Its protein is CASSLAAPPLHF.

This clone was counted a few times. V is TRBV7-3 and J is TRBJ2-5; 8 bases agree with TRBD1. CDR3 length: 15 amino acids. CDR1 and CDR2 (germline): SGHTA, FQGTGA. Trimming took 7 bases from V and 5 from J; bases not matched to a gene: 12. The DNA of the CDR3 is TGTGCCAGCATTCCACGGACAGGGTTCGGGGAGACCCAGTACTTC. Protein: CASIPRTGFGETQYF.

The chain is built from TRBV11-2 and TRBJ1-2; 8 bases fit TRBD1. The CDR3 runs to 13 residues. V was pared by 5 bases and J by 6 bases, with 5 bases of the junction left unmatched. Germline CDR1 and CDR2: SGHAT and FQNNGV. Here the CDR3 DNA reads TGTGCCAGCAGCCCCTGGACAGGGAATGGCTACACCTTC. Encoded protein: CASSPWTGNGYTF.

The V call is TRBV5-1, the J call TRBJ2-2; a possible D gene is TRBD1 (5 bases). There are 18 residues in the CDR3. Trimming stripped 4 bases from V and 2 bases from J, with 21 bases between. Germline V gene lookup returns CDR1 SGHRS and CDR2 YFSETQ. CDR3 in amino acids: CASSTGYSPQLNTGELFF. CDR3 nucleotide sequence: TGCGCCAGCAGCACAGGCTACAGCCCTCAATTAAACACCGGGGAGCTGTTTTTT.

The chain is built from TRBV6-5 and TRBJ2-7; 8 positions match TRBD1. From germline, CDR1 is MNHEY and CDR2 SVGAGI. This CDR3 region has 16 residues. Trimming at V came to 4 bases and at J to 1 base, leaving 9 bases not matched to a gene. CDR3 nucleotides: TGTGCCAGCAGTTTTGGCGCCGGGACAGGATCCTACGAGCAGTACTTC. Its protein product is CASSFGAGTGSYEQYF.

This clone was seen a single time. The genes are TRBV7-2 and TRBJ1-4; D unclear. V lost 4 bases, J lost 3 bases, and 12 bases lay in between. Germline V gene lookup returns CDR1 SGHTA and CDR2 FQGNSA. The CDR3 totals 15 residues. This CDR3 is CASSWVGRANEKLFF. CDR3 nucleotide sequence: TGTGCCAGCAGCTGGGTGGGTCGGGCTAATGAAAAACTGTTTTTT.

This chain uses TRBV6-1 with TRBJ1-4, with no clear D. CDR1 is MNHNS, CDR2 SASEGT, per germline. V was clipped by 3 bases and J by 8 bases, with 7 bases between them. This CDR3 spans 12 amino acids. CDR3 residues: CASSDILEKLFF. CDR3 bases: TGTGCCAGCAGTGATATCCTAGAAAAACTGTTTTTT.

The chain joins TRBV6-5 to TRBJ2-7, with 7 positions matching TRBD1. V dropped 5 bases and J dropped 5; count of bases not matched to a gene: 12. Per the germline V gene, CDR1 is MNHEY and CDR2 is SVGAGI. This CDR3 has 15 residues. CDR3: CASSQGDPIINEQYF. DNA of the CDR3: TGTGCCAGCAGTCAGGGGGACCCCATTATTAACGAGCAGTACTTC.

This CDR3 is CASSFRTGGAEQYF. The CDR3 DNA reads TGTGCCAGCAGTTTCCGGACAGGGGGGGCCGAGCAGTACTTC. This sequence joins TRBV27 and TRBJ2-7, with 10 bases matching TRBD1. V was clipped by 3 bases and J by 6 bases; unmatched bases: 5. Germline CDR1 is MNHEY and CDR2 is SMNVEV (reference sequence). The CDR3 sequence is 14 residues long.

This chain uses TRBV19 with TRBJ2-1, with 9 bases aligning to TRBD2. Per germline, CDR1 LNHDA and CDR2 SQIVND (reference sequence). Germline trimming cut 3 bases from V and 8 bases from J; bases unmatched to any gene: 8. The CDR3 is made up of 15 amino acids. CDR3 loop: CASSMEASGVDEQFF. In DNA, the CDR3 is TGTGCCAGTAGTATGGAAGCTAGCGGGGTGGATGAGCAGTTCTTC.

V is TRBV29-1 and J is TRBJ1-2; TRBD1 matches at 9 bases. There are 17 residues in the CDR3. Germline lookup yields CDR1 SQVTM and CDR2 ANQGSEA. V shed 7 bases and J 6 bases; nucleotides not matched to a gene: 21. In DNA, the CDR3 is TGCAGCGCCGACCCCACGGGACAGGGTTCGTATCCTAATGGCTACACCTTC. Translated: CSADPTGQGSYPNGYTF.

This chain links TRBV5-5 with TRBJ1-4, with D possibly matching TRBD1 (5 bases). V lost 0 bases, J lost 7 bases, and 10 bases lay in between. This CDR3 has 14 residues. Germline values: CDR1 SGHKS, CDR2 YYEKEE (reference sequence). CDR3 loop: CASSLAGWSEKLFF. The CDR3 DNA follows: TGTGCCAGCAGCTTGGCAGGGTGGAGTGAAAAACTGTTTTTT.

This clone came up a few times. The V call is TRBV15, the J call TRBJ2-2, with D possibly being TRBD1 (5 bases). With 1 base removed from V and 0 bases from J, the gap between germline ends came to 6 bases. The germline CDR1 and CDR2 sequences are LNHNV and YYDKDF (reference sequence). The CDR3 loop spans 15 amino acids. CDR3 in amino acids: CATSRGGTNTGELFF. For the CDR3, the DNA is TGTGCCACCAGCAGAGGGGGCACGAACACCGGGGAGCTGTTTTTT.

DNA of the CDR3: TGTGCCAGCAGCGTCACAGCGGGCGCGATGATCGGGGAGCTGTTTTTT. Amino acid sequence: CASSVTAGAMIGELFF. The rearrangement uses TRBV9 and TRBJ2-2, with D perhaps TRBD2 (6 bases). This CDR3 has 16 amino acids. From germline, CDR1 is SGDLS and CDR2 YYNGEE. Trimming took 2 bases from V and 7 from J, leaving 18 bases between them.